The subject of this entry is one T cell receptor beta chain. Antigen unknown. The data were taken from a study of OX40 agonist ivuxolimab in advanced cancers. Turning to the study itself: All patients had ivuxolimab intravenously every 2 weeks at 0.01 to 10 mg/kg.

The CDR3 spans 16 residues. Germline assignment: CDR1 GTSNPN and CDR2 SVGIG (reference sequence). Trimming took 2 bases from V and 2 from J, leaving 17 bases between them. Only in-frame clones appear in the TCRdb table, and some are missing; sequencing was by immunoSEQ multiplex PCR. Among about 70,000 clones listed, roughly 80% were seen once. Study results and limitations: At 0.1 to 3.0 mg/kg and by week 6, clonal expansion occurred in CD4+ and CD8+ blood T cells. CD8+ T cells were the subset that, on average, had more expanded clones than CD4+.

The TCR was taken from an adult with an advanced solid tumor such as melanoma, head and neck, liver or kidney cancer. Sequences were derived from CD4+ or CD8+ T cells sorted from blood, sampled in a trial of the OX40 agonist ivuxolimab. The rearrangement uses TRBV30 and TRBJ2-3; D is undetermined. The CDR3 here is CAWSQSGRQITDTQYF. The CDR3 nucleotides read TGTGCCTGGAGTCAGTCCGGCAGGCAAATCACAGATACGCAGTATTTT.